Presented here are 25 T cell receptor beta chains from one specimen sequenced in a study of cytomegalovirus exposure and HLA in healthy donors. It was with 60 Vbeta and 13 Jbeta primers that the PCR ran. Repertoires were generated with immunoSEQ multiplex PCR, while TCRdb's copy carries only in-frame clones and drops some. The sample lists 100,000 to 150,000 clones, around 74% occurring once. The source material was PBMCs. These receptors originate from a male donor in good health and CMV-seronegative.

The rearrangement uses TRBV14 and TRBJ1-2; TRBD1 aligns across 8 bases. There are 17 residues in the CDR3. The V gene's germline CDR1 is SGHDN and CDR2 FVKESK. The trim removed 1 base at V and 6 bases at J, leaving 13 bases unmatched. The CDR3 loop is CASSQVSGGQGRHGYTF. CDR3 DNA sequence: TGTGCCAGCAGCCAAGTTTCTGGAGGACAGGGCCGGCATGGCTACACCTTC.

CDR3 residues: CASSYSAGTEAFF. DNA for the CDR3: TGTGCCAGCAGCTACAGCGCGGGCACTGAAGCTTTCTTT. The chain has TRBV16 and TRBJ1-1; unclear D gene. Germline assignment: CDR1 KGHSY and CDR2 FQNENV. This CDR3 has 13 residues. V lost 5 bases, J lost 4 bases, and 11 bases lay in between.

V gene TRBV28 combines with J gene TRBJ1-5; D perhaps matches TRBD1 (6 bases). Trimming removed 6 bases at V and 0 bases at J, with 12 bases between. The CDR3 is made up of 15 amino acids. In germline, CDR1 is MDHEN, CDR2 SYDVKM. As DNA, the CDR3 is TGTGCCAGCAGATATTACAGGGTTAGCAATCAGCCCCAGCATTTT. It specifies CASRYYRVSNQPQHF. The variable domain in full, completed from reference TRBV28 and TRBJ1-5, reads DVKVTQSSRYLVKRTGEKVFLECVQDMDHENMFWYRQDPGLGLRLIYFSYDVKMKEKGDIPEGYSVSREKKERFSLILESASTNQTSMYLCASRYYRVSNQPQHFGDGTRLSIL.

The J gene is TRBJ1-2, the V gene TRBV4-1, with D tentatively TRBD1 (5 bases). The CDR3 sequence is 14 residues long. Trimming shortened V by 0 bases and J by 2 bases, and 7 bases separated the two germline ends. CDR1 and CDR2 from the germline V gene are MGHRA and YSYEKL. As DNA, the CDR3 is TGCGCCAGCAGCCAAGACGCAGGGAACTATGGCTACACCTTC. Its translation: CASSQDAGNYGYTF.

J is TRBJ1-4 and V is TRBV10-1; possible D gene TRBD1, 5 bases. CDR1 and CDR2 from the germline V gene are WNHNN and SYGVQD (reference sequence). There are 16 residues in the CDR3. Trimming shortened V by 5 bases and J by 8 bases, and 21 bases separated the two germline ends. The CDR3 sequence: CASSLRDRDYGEKLFF. DNA for the CDR3: TGCGCCAGCAGTCTTAGGGACCGGGACTACGGAGAAAAACTGTTTTTT.

This rearrangement joins TRBV2 to TRBJ1-2, with TRBD1 matching over 7 bases. Trimming took 7 bases from V and 2 from J; bases not matched to a gene: 10. The germline CDR1 and CDR2 sequences are SNHLY and FYNNEI. CDR3 length: 15 amino acids. The CDR3 DNA reads TGTGCCAGCAATGGACAGGTGGTAGGGAACTATGGCTACACCTTC. This translates into CASNGQVVGNYGYTF. The whole variable domain, remainder taken from reference TRBV2 and TRBJ1-2, is EPEVTQTPSHQVTQMGQEVILRCVPISNHLYFYWYRQILGQKVEFLVSFYNNEISEKSEIFDDQFSVERPDGSNFTLKIRSTKLEDSAMYFCASNGQVVGNYGYTFGSGTRLTVV.

The V gene is TRBV4-3, the J gene TRBJ2-3, with 8 bases lining up with TRBD2. The CDR3 consists of 16 residues. CDR1 LGHNA and CDR2 YSLEER come from the germline V gene. Trimming removed 2 bases from V and 4 bases from J; junction bases left unmatched: 8. CDR3 region: CASSQSGGGQADTQYF. The CDR3 DNA sequence: TGCGCCAGCAGCCAATCGGGCGGGGGGCAAGCAGATACGCAGTATTTT.

This clone was seen just once. V is TRBV7-2 and J is TRBJ2-1; 8 nucleotides match TRBD1. With V trimmed by 1 base and J by 8 bases, 10 bases remained unmatched. Germline V gene sequence: CDR1 SGHTA, CDR2 FQGNSA. The CDR3 is 16 amino acids. The CDR3 DNA sequence: TGTGCCAGCAGCTTAGGAGGCGGGACAGGCAGCCATGAGCAGTTCTTC. This gives the protein CASSLGGGTGSHEQFF.

This clone was counted between two and nine times. V and J are TRBV30 and TRBJ1-1; no firm D call. The CDR3 sequence is 13 residues long. Germline V CDR1 and CDR2: GTSNPN, SVGIG (reference sequence). The germline V and J ends were trimmed by 7 bases and 0 bases, with 12 bases remaining between them. CDR3 DNA sequence: TGTGCCTCCCGAAGGAGATTGAACACTGAAGCTTTCTTT. Amino acid sequence: CASRRRLNTEAFF.

J is TRBJ2-1 and V is TRBV7-8, with D possibly matching TRBD2 (7 bases). Germline values: CDR1 SGHVS, CDR2 FQNEAQ. The ends were cut back, 2 bases at V and 1 base at J, with 12 bases in the middle. This CDR3 has 16 residues. CDR3 DNA sequence: TGTGCCAGCAGCTTAAACCGGGGGGCGTCCTACAATGAGCAGTTCTTC. Protein product: CASSLNRGASYNEQFF.

V and J are TRBV18 and TRBJ2-7, with a weak D call TRBD2 (6 bases). The CDR3 contains 15 residues. Germline V gene lookup returns CDR1 KGHSH and CDR2 LQKENI. With 3 bases removed from V and 2 bases from J, the gap between germline ends came to 14 bases. The CDR3 region has the DNA TGTGCCAGCTCACCCCGGCGTAGCGGAACCTACGAGCAGTACTTC. Translating gives CASSPRRSGTYEQYF.

With respect to this clone: At one boundary the junction diverges from the germline segment, which might be a read error. The J gene is TRBJ2-3, the V gene TRBV7-9; D not resolved. The CDR3 is made up of 15 amino acids. CDR1 and CDR2 (germline): SEHNR, FQNEAQ (reference sequence). CDR3 loop: CSSSLSQVPSDTQYF. In DNA, the CDR3 is TGTTCCAGCAGCTTGTCGCAGGTGCCCTCCGATACGCAGTATTTT.

The chain joins TRBV7-3 to TRBJ2-5; 10 bases are shared with TRBD2. CDR1 is SGHTA, CDR2 FQGTGA, per germline. Germline trimming cut 7 bases from V and 4 bases from J; bases unmatched to any gene: 9. The CDR3 has 15 amino acids. This CDR3 is CASINGLAEIETQYF. The CDR3 DNA reads TGTGCCAGCATCAACGGACTAGCGGAAATAGAGACCCAGTACTTC.

V usage is TRBV15 and J usage is TRBJ2-5; 10 bases fit TRBD2. After removal of 4 bases from V and 4 bases from J, the junction contained 6 bases not matched to a gene. Germline loops: CDR1 LNHNV, CDR2 YYDKDF (reference sequence). The length of the CDR3 is 15 residues. This CDR3 is CATSKQTSGIETQYF. The CDR3 bases are TGTGCCACCAGCAAACAAACTAGCGGGATAGAGACCCAGTACTTC.

The chain employs TRBV6-5 and TRBJ1-1, with no clear D. Looked up from germline, CDR1 is MNHEY and CDR2 is SVGAGI. Trimming cost V 8 bases and J 3 bases, with 10 bases left between them. CDR3 length: 12 residues. As DNA, the CDR3 is TGTGCCAGCGGGAGAAAGGACACTGAAGCTTTCTTT. It codes for CASGRKDTEAFF.

V usage is TRBV6-6 and J usage is TRBJ1-1; D uncertain. The CDR3 is made up of 12 amino acids. The V end was cut by 7 bases, the J end by 1 base, with 7 bases between. Looked up from germline, CDR1 is MNHNY and CDR2 is SVGAGI (reference sequence). DNA of the CDR3: TGTGCCAGCACCCCGGGGAACACTGAAGCTTTCTTT. Its protein is CASTPGNTEAFF.

The chain joins TRBV5-8 to TRBJ2-7; 9 bases agree with TRBD1. With 6 bases clipped from V and 0 bases from J, the junction kept 7 bases outside the gene matches. The CDR3 is made up of 15 amino acids. The germline V gene has CDR1 SGHTS and CDR2 YDEGEE. The CDR3 spells CASITTGQGSYEQYF. The CDR3 DNA reads TGTGCCAGCATAACCACGGGACAGGGCTCCTACGAGCAGTACTTC.

This clone was detected a few times. The rearrangement uses TRBV28 and TRBJ2-7; weak D call: TRBD1 (6 bases). The CDR3 extends over 15 amino acids. Between the trimmed V and J ends, which lost 11 bases and 9 bases, there was a span of 29 bases. The germline V gene encodes CDR1 MDHEN and CDR2 SYDVKM. CDR3 in amino acids: CASDEQGGSHIRQYF. The CDR3 region has the DNA TGTGCCTCTGACGAACAGGGTGGGTCCCATATTCGGCAGTACTTC. Full variable domain (rest looked up from reference TRBV28 and TRBJ2-7): DVKVTQSSRYLVKRTGEKVFLECVQDMDHENMFWYRQDPGLGLRLIYFSYDVKMKEKGDIPEGYSVSREKKERFSLILESASTNQTSMYLCASDEQGGSHIRQYFGPGTRLTVT.

V gene TRBV23-1 combines with J gene TRBJ1-5; 11 bases fit TRBD1. TRBV23-1 is noted as an ORF with a role that remains uncertain. CDR3 length equals 18 residues. V was clipped by 4 bases and J by 6 bases; unmatched bases: 14. The CDR3 coding sequence is TGCGCCAGCAGTCCCACACCCCGGACAGGGGGCTTGATTCAGCCCCAGCATTTT. This translates into CASSPTPRTGGLIQPQHF.

The sample holds many counts of this clone. CDR3 DNA: TGTGCCAGCAAGAGACAGGGAACGAATCAGCCCCAGCATTTT. This sequence encodes CASKRQGTNQPQHF. The chain combines TRBV2 with TRBJ1-5, with TRBD1 identical over 7 bases. Germline V gene data show CDR1 as SNHLY and CDR2 as FYNNEI. This CDR3 comprises 14 residues. V shed 7 bases, J shed 4 bases, and the junction held 7 bases outside the gene matches.

This rearrangement joins TRBV7-2 to TRBJ2-2; TRBD2 matches at 8 bases. Germline assignment: CDR1 SGHTA and CDR2 FQGNSA. Losses at the gene ends were 5 bases for V and 2 bases for J; bases not matched to a gene: 10. CDR3 length equals 17 residues. The CDR3 DNA is TGTGCCAGCAGCACAGGACGTAGCGGGGCAAACACCGGGGAGCTGTTTTTT. Amino acids: CASSTGRSGANTGELFF.

The table lists this clone with a few counts. This chain joins TRBV30 and TRBJ2-3; 11 positions match TRBD2. Germline values: CDR1 GTSNPN, CDR2 SVGIG (reference sequence). The CDR3 has 14 residues. J was trimmed by 14 bases and V by 3 bases; bases with no gene match: 13. As DNA, the CDR3 is TGTGCCTGGAGGCCGGGACTAGCGGATCCTTCCCCGTATTTT. It is translated as CAWRPGLADPSPYF.

The V and J genes are TRBV28 and TRBJ2-1; 7 nucleotides align to TRBD2. From germline, CDR1 is MDHEN and CDR2 SYDVKM. The CDR3 consists of 15 residues. With 7 bases clipped from V and 6 bases from J, the junction kept 12 bases outside the gene matches. Here the CDR3 reads CASNPASGSSNEQFF. The CDR3 region has the DNA TGTGCCAGCAACCCCGCTAGCGGATCGAGCAATGAGCAGTTCTTC.

The chain recombines TRBV18 with TRBJ1-1; D might be TRBD1 (6 bases). This CDR3 is 14 amino acids long. From germline, CDR1 is KGHSH and CDR2 LQKENI. V was trimmed by 5 bases and J by 2 bases, leaving 12 bases between them. CDR3 DNA sequence: TGTGCCAGCTCATCCCAGACAGGAAACACTGAAGCTTTCTTT. Translation: CASSSQTGNTEAFF.

The CDR3 loop is CASSQPDRINEQYF. CDR3 sequence (DNA): TGTGCCAGCAGTCAACCGGACAGAATTAACGAGCAGTACTTC. The V gene is TRBV6-5, the J gene TRBJ2-7, with D perhaps matching TRBD1 (6 bases). The length of the CDR3 is 14 residues. Trimming left V 5 bases short and J 5 bases short, with 16 bases between. Germline V gives CDR1 MNHEY, CDR2 SVGAGI.